One sample yielded the 11 T cell receptor beta chains listed below, sequenced in a study of shared clonotypes between healthy human individuals. Produced via immunoSEQ multiplex PCR; TCRdb's table is partial and in-frame only. Found here are 450,000 or so clones, approximately 71% of them singletons; the top ten hold around 12%. Sequenced material: PBMCs. All receptors derive from a woman between 40 and 50 years old in good health. Some clones in this sample may be carry-over from other donors' samples.

As for this clone: This likely came from a read error, as a far larger clone is one base away. The chain's CDR3 is CAWSVAPRTNGWGRTEASF. In DNA form, the CDR3 reads TGTGCCTGGAGTGTGGCCCCACGGACAAATGGATGGGGACGGACTGAAGCTTCCTTT. The chain links TRBV30 to TRBJ1-1; possible D gene TRBD1, 5 bases. The CDR3 length is 19 residues. Germline V gene sequence: CDR1 GTSNPN, CDR2 SVGIG (reference sequence).

This clone was seen a handful of times. The chain has TRBV18 and TRBJ1-4; possible D gene TRBD1, 5 bases. This CDR3 has 16 residues. The germline gives CDR1 KGHSH, CDR2 LQKENI. V was shortened by 2 bases and J by 2 bases, with 12 bases between the two germline ends. The CDR3 protein is CASSPTGPPTNEKLFF. The CDR3 DNA follows: TGTGCCAGCTCACCAACAGGACCGCCTACTAATGAAAAACTGTTTTTT.

This chain connects TRBV15 to TRBJ1-4, with 9 nucleotides matching TRBD1. After removal of 2 bases from V and 8 bases from J, the junction contained 9 bases not matched to a gene. This CDR3 is built from 16 residues. From germline, CDR1 is LNHNV and CDR2 YYDKDF (reference sequence). The CDR3 loop is CATSRPGQGKGEKLFF. For the CDR3, the DNA is TGTGCCACCAGCAGACCAGGACAGGGGAAGGGAGAAAAACTGTTTTTT. Looking up the rest from reference TRBV15 and TRBJ1-4 gives the full variable domain: DAMVIQNPRYQVTQFGKPVTLSCSQTLNHNVMYWYQQKSSQAPKLLFHYYDKDFNNEADTPDNFQSRRPNTSFCFLDIRSPGLGDTAMYLCATSRPGQGKGEKLFFGSGTQLSVL.

This chain uses TRBV18 with TRBJ2-5, with a weak D call TRBD1 (5 bases). V lost 3 bases and J 5 bases, leaving 13 bases between the germline ends. Germline V gene lookup returns CDR1 KGHSH and CDR2 LQKENI. The CDR3 contains 14 residues. The CDR3 protein is CASSPAGWSETQYF. DNA of the CDR3: TGTGCCAGCTCACCGGCAGGGTGGTCCGAGACCCAGTACTTC.

A word on this clone: A far larger clone is a single base away, which makes a read error likely. The chain has TRBV28 and TRBJ2-7; the match to TRBD1 covers 8 bases. The CDR3 runs to 14 residues. V lost 3 bases to trimming and J lost 1 base; unmatched junction nucleotides: 2. Germline CDR1 reads MDHEN; CDR2 reads SYDVKM. This CDR3 is CASSFRGQSYEQYF. CDR3 sequence (DNA): TGTGCCAGCAGTTTCAGGGGGCAATCCTACGAGCAGTACTTC.

This chain connects TRBV2 to TRBJ2-3, with TRBD1 matching 7 bases. The CDR3 runs 14 residues. Germline V gene lookup returns CDR1 SNHLY and CDR2 FYNNEI. V shed 5 bases and J 2 bases; nucleotides not matched to a gene: 4. The CDR3 DNA follows: TGTGCCAGCAGTCGACAGGGTACCACAGATACGCAGTATTTT. Protein sequence: CASSRQGTTDTQYF.

In its sample, this clone was seen many times. The V call is TRBV29-1, the J call TRBJ2-5; D is possibly TRBD1 or TRBD2 (5 bases each). Germline V CDR1 and CDR2: SQVTM, ANQGSEA. V was shortened by 7 bases and J by 0 bases, with 6 bases between the two germline ends. This CDR3 has 11 residues. The CDR3: CSGGNQETQYF. CDR3 DNA sequence: TGCAGCGGGGGGAACCAAGAGACCCAGTACTTC. Using reference TRBV29-1 and TRBJ2-5 for the parts outside the CDR3, the full variable domain is SAVISQKPSRDICQRGTSLTIQCQVDSQVTMMFWYRQQPGQSLTLIATANQGSEATYESGFVIDKFPISRPNLTFSTLTVSNMSPEDSSIYLCSGGNQETQYFGPGTRLLVL.

The V and J genes are TRBV30 and TRBJ1-2; TRBD1 matches 8 bases. CDR3 length: 13 residues. V lost 3 bases, J lost 1 base, and 1 base stayed unmatched. The germline V gene encodes CDR1 GTSNPN and CDR2 SVGIG (reference sequence). Here the CDR3 DNA reads TGTGCCTGGAGAGGACAGGGTAACTATGGCTACACCTTC. It specifies CAWRGQGNYGYTF.

The gene calls are TRBV5-4 and TRBJ2-3; 12 bases are a match to TRBD2. J lost 1 base, V lost 3 bases, and 3 bases had no gene match. In germline, CDR1 is SGHNT, CDR2 YYREEE (reference sequence). The CDR3 is 16 residues long. CDR3 region: CASSSRTSGGTDTQYF. Written as DNA, the CDR3 is TGTGCCAGCAGCTCTCGGACTAGCGGGGGCACAGATACGCAGTATTTT.

The chain joins TRBV27 to TRBJ2-5; D tentatively fits TRBD1 or TRBD2 (6 bases each). This CDR3 comprises 13 residues. In germline, CDR1 is MNHEY, CDR2 SMNVEV (reference sequence). Trimming left V 1 base short and J 6 bases short, with 9 bases between. CDR3 DNA sequence: TGTGCCAGCAGTTTATGGGGGGCGAAGACCCAGTACTTC. This encodes CASSLWGAKTQYF.

Here the CDR3 reads CAWSVTRGVLSTNYGYTF. The CDR3 bases are TGTGCCTGGAGTGTAACCCGCGGAGTCCTATCGACTAACTATGGCTACACCTTC. The J gene is TRBJ1-2, the V gene TRBV30; no definite D call. The CDR3 sequence is 18 residues long. Germline values: CDR1 GTSNPN, CDR2 SVGIG (reference sequence). Trimming pared 0 bases from V and 0 bases from J, leaving 20 bases between.